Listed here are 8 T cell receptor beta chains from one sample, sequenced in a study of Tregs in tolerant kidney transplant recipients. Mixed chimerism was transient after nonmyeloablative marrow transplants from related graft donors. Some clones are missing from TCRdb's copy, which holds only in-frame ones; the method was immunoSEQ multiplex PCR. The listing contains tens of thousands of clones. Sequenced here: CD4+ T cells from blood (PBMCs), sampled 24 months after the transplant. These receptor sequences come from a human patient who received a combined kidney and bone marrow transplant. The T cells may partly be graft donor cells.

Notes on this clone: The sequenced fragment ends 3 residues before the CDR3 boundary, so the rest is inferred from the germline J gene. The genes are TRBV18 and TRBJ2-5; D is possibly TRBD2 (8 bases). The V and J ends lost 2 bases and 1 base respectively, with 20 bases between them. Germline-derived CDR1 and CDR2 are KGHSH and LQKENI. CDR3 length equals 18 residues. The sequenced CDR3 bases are TGTGCCAGCTCACCAGTCGGGGGGGACAGTTCCTCCCAAGAGACC. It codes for CASSPVGGDSSSQET. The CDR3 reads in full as CASSPVGGDSSSQETQYF.

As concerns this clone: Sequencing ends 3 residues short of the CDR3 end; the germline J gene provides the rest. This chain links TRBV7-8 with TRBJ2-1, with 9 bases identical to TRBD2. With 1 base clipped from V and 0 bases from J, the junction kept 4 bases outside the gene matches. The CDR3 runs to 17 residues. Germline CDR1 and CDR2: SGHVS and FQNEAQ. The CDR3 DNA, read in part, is TGTGCCAGCAGCTTAGTTAGCGGGAGTTTCTCCTACAATGAG. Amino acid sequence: CASSLVSGSFSYNE. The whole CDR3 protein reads CASSLVSGSFSYNEQFF.

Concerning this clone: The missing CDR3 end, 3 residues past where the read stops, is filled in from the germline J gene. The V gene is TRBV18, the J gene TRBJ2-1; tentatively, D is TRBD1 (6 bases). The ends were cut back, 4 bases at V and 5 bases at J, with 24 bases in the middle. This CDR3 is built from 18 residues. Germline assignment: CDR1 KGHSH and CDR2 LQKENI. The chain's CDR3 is CASSQLKATGTSNNEQFF. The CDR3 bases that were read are TGTGCCAGCTCACAGCTTAAAGCAACAGGGACCTCTAACAATGAG.

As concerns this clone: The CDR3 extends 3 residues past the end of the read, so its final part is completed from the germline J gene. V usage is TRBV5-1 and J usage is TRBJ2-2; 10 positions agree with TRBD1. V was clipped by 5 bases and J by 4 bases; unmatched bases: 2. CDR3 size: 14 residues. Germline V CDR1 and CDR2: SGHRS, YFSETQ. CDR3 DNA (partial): TGCGCCAGCAGGACAGGGGGCAGCACCGGGGAG. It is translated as CASRTGGSTGE. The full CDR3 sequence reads CASRTGGSTGELFF.

Partial CDR3 DNA: TGCAGTGCTAAGGCGGGAGGGCCGCAAGAGACC. Its protein product is CSAKAGGPQET. The entire CDR3 protein reads CSAKAGGPQETQYF. The J gene is TRBJ2-5, the V gene TRBV20-1; 9 bases line up with TRBD2. The CDR3 end falls 3 residues outside the read, so it is completed with the germline J gene. V was pared by 4 bases and J by 2 bases, with 5 bases of the junction left unmatched. The germline gives CDR1 DFQATT, CDR2 SNEGSKA (reference sequence). The CDR3 extends over 14 amino acids.

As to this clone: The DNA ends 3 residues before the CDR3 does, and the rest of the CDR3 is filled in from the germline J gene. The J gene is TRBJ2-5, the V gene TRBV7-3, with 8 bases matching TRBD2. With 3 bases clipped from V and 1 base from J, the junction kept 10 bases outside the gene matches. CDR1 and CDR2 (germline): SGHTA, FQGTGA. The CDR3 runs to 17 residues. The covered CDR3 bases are TGTGCCAGCAGCTTGTCGGGTGTCGGGAGGGGCCAAGAGACC. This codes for CASSLSGVGRGQET. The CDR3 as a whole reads CASSLSGVGRGQETQYF.

Partial CDR3 DNA: TGCAGCGTTGTGCGGGGGGCAGGGGACACTGAA. It encodes CSVVRGAGDTE. The complete CDR3 sequence is CSVVRGAGDTEAFF. The V and J genes are TRBV29-1 and TRBJ1-1; maybe TRBD1 (6 bases). The read ends 3 residues before the CDR3 terminus; that terminus is restored from the germline J gene. V was pared by 4 bases and J by 3 bases, with 15 bases between. Germline values: CDR1 SQVTM, CDR2 ANQGSEA. The CDR3 consists of 14 residues.

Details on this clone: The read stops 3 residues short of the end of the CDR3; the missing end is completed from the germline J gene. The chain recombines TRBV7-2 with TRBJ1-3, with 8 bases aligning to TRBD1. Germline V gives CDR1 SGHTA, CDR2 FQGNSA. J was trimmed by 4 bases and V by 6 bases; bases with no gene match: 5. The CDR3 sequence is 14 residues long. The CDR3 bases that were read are TGTGCCAGCAGTGACAGGGGAGCCGGAAACACC. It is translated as CASSDRGAGNT. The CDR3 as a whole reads CASSDRGAGNTIYF. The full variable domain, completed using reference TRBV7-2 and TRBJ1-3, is GAGVSQSPSNKVTEKGKDVELRCDPISGHTALYWYRQSLGQGLEFLIYFQGNSAPDKSGLPSDRFSAERTGGSVSTLTIQRTQQEDSAVYLCASSDRGAGNTIYFGEGSWLTVV.